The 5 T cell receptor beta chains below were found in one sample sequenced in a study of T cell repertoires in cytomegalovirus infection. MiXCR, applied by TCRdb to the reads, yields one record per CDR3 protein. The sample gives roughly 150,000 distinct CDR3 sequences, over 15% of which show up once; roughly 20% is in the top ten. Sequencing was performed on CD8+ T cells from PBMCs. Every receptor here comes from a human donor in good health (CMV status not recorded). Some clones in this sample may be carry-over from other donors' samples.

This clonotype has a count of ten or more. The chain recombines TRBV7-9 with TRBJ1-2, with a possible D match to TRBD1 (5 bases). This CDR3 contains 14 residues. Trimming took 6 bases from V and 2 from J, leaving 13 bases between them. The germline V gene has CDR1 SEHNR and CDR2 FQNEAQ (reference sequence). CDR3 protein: CASRPGQINYGYTF. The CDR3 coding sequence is TGTGCCAGCAGGCCCGGACAAATCAACTATGGCTACACCTTC.

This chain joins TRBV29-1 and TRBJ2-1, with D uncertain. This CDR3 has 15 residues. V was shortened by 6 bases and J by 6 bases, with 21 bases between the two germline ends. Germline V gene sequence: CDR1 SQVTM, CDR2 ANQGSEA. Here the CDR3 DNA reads TGCAGCGTCACCCTGGACGGTACTCAAGGCAATGAGCAGTTCTTC. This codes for CSVTLDGTQGNEQFF.

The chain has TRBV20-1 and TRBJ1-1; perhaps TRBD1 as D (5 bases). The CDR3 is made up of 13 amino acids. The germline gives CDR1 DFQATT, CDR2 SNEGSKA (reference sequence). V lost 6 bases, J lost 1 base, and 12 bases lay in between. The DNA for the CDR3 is TGCAGTGCGTTACAGGAATGGAACACTGAAGCTTTCTTT. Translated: CSALQEWNTEAFF.

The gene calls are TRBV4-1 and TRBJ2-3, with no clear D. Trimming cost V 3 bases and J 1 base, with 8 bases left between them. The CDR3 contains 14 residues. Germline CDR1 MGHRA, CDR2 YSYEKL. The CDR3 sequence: CASSQGLRTDTQYF. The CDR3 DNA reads TGCGCCAGCAGCCAGGGTCTCCGCACAGATACGCAGTATTTT.

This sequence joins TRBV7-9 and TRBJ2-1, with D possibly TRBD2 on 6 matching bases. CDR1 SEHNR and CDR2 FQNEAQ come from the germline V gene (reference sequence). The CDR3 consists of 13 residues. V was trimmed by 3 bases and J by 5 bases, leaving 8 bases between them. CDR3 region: CASSFKRDNEQFF. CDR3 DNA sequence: TGTGCCAGCAGCTTTAAGCGGGACAATGAGCAGTTCTTC.